A single sample is the source of the 23 T cell receptor beta chains below, sequenced in a study of identical twins. MiXCR was run by TCRdb on the 5' RACE reads, yielding one entry per CDR3 protein. The table lists nearly 200,000 distinct CDR3 sequences, more than 15% of them singletons. These same data were also listed under a study on T cells expressing NK-cell markers.

Sequenced: CD8+ T cells sorted from blood. The receptor set was obtained from a woman aged 18-29 years in good health.

This clonotype was observed a handful of times. The rearrangement links TRBV9 to TRBJ2-5; D is unresolved. Germline assignment: CDR1 SGDLS and CDR2 YYNGEE. The CDR3 is 15 amino acids. V lost 0 bases to trimming and J lost 5 bases, with 14 bases between them. CDR3 protein: CASSVADLAWETQYF. The CDR3 region has the DNA TGTGCCAGCAGCGTAGCTGACTTAGCTTGGGAGACCCAGTACTTC.

This clonotype was observed a few times. The V call is TRBV10-3, the J call TRBJ2-7; D is uncertain. V shed 3 bases and J shed 5 bases, with 5 bases lying between them. The CDR3 is made up of 11 amino acids. Germline values: CDR1 ENHRY, CDR2 SYGVKD. CDR3 amino acids: CAISESDEQYF. In nucleotides, the CDR3 is TGTGCCATCAGTGAAAGCGACGAGCAGTACTTC.

Ten or more counts support this clonotype. This chain joins TRBV3-1 and TRBJ2-1, with D hard to call. The CDR3 runs 16 residues. Germline V CDR1 and CDR2: LGHDT, YNNKEL (reference sequence). V was trimmed by 0 bases and J by 2 bases, leaving 11 bases between them. The CDR3 region has the DNA TGTGCCAGCAGCCAAGATAAGTTAGGGACCTACAATGAGCAGTTCTTC. The encoded protein is CASSQDKLGTYNEQFF.

This clonotype has just a few counts. The chain joins TRBV15 to TRBJ1-1; 7 nucleotides line up with TRBD1. Germline V gene lookup returns CDR1 LNHNV and CDR2 YYDKDF (reference sequence). Trimming at V came to 4 bases and at J to 0 bases, leaving 5 bases not matched to a gene. The CDR3 is 15 amino acids. The CDR3 bases are TGTGCCACCAGCAAACTACAGGGGATGAACACTGAAGCTTTCTTT. Translated, it gives CATSKLQGMNTEAFF.

This clonotype was counted between two and nine times. This sequence joins TRBV7-9 and TRBJ2-7; possible D gene TRBD1, 5 bases. Trimming left V 5 bases short and J 4 bases short, with 21 bases between. The CDR3 loop spans 16 amino acids. The germline gives CDR1 SEHNR, CDR2 FQNEAQ (reference sequence). CDR3 in DNA: TGTGCCAGCAGCCCTCCAACAGGTCGTGGGTCTTACGAGCAGTACTTC. This encodes CASSPPTGRGSYEQYF.

This clonotype was counted a few times. The chain couples TRBV10-3 to TRBJ2-7; TRBD2 is a possible D gene (7 bases). Trimming left V 3 bases short and J 5 bases short, with 17 bases between. CDR1 ENHRY and CDR2 SYGVKD come from the germline V gene. The CDR3 loop spans 15 amino acids. In DNA, the CDR3 is TGTGCCATCAGTGATCGGGGGGCCTCAACCCACGAGCAGTACTTC. This sequence encodes CAISDRGASTHEQYF.

The chain uses TRBV6-2 or TRBV6-3 and TRBJ2-2; 7 nucleotides match TRBD2. This CDR3 contains 15 residues. V was pared by 7 bases and J by 10 bases, with 15 bases of the junction left unmatched. Germline CDR1 reads MNHEY; CDR2 reads SVGEGT. Here the CDR3 DNA reads TGTGCCAGCATCAAGAGGTTAGCGGGCCTTGCGGAGCTGTTTTTT. Amino acids: CASIKRLAGLAELFF.

This clonotype was detected only a few times. The chain links TRBV14 to TRBJ2-3; D is perhaps TRBD2 (6 bases). Trimming removed 8 bases at V and 3 bases at J, with 18 bases between. CDR3 length equals 15 residues. CDR1 is SGHDN, CDR2 FVKESK, per germline. As DNA, the CDR3 is TGTGCCAGCGGGACGGGGGAGTTTTCGACAGATACGCAGTATTTT. Its translation is CASGTGEFSTDTQYF. The whole variable domain, remainder taken from reference TRBV14 and TRBJ2-3, is EAGVTQFPSHSVIEKGQTVTLRCDPISGHDNLYWYRRVMGKEIKFLLHFVKESKQDESGMPNNRFLAERTGGTYSTLKVQPAELEDSGVYFCASGTGEFSTDTQYFGPGTRLTVL.

This chain joins TRBV10-3 and TRBJ2-2, with 8 bases fitting TRBD2. This CDR3 has 12 amino acids. CDR1 and CDR2 (germline): ENHRY, SYGVKD. V lost 9 bases and J lost 6; bases outside the gene matches: 3. CDR3 sequence (DNA): TGTGCCATAGCGGGAGCGGCCGGGGAGCTGTTTTTT. Its translation is CAIAGAAGELFF.

This clonotype occurred a few times. The gene calls are TRBV12-3 or TRBV12-4 and TRBJ2-3, with D perhaps TRBD1 (5 bases). CDR3 length: 16 amino acids. V was pared by 6 bases and J by 2 bases, with 18 bases between. As DNA, the CDR3 is TGTGCCAGCAGCTGGACATCTGGTCCCTACACAGATACGCAGTATTTT. Residues: CASSWTSGPYTDTQYF.

The chain couples TRBV11-3 to TRBJ2-2; the D is unclear. The V gene lost 5 bases and the J gene lost 1 base, with 14 bases spanning the gap. From germline, CDR1 is SGHNT and CDR2 YENEEA. The CDR3 length is 16 residues. The CDR3 DNA reads as TGTGCCAGCAGCCCGGCACCCCTTGAGAACACCGGGGAGCTGTTTTTT. Amino acids: CASSPAPLENTGELFF. Together with reference TRBV11-3 and TRBJ2-2, the CDR3 gives the full variable domain: EAGVVQSPRYKIIEKKQPVAFWCNPISGHNTLYWYLQNLGQGPELLIRYENEEAVDDSQLPKDRFSAERLKGVDSTLKIQPAELGDSAVYLCASSPAPLENTGELFFGEGSRLTVL.

The rearrangement links TRBV4-1 to TRBJ1-4, with D hard to call. This CDR3 is built from 15 residues. The germline V and J ends were trimmed by 4 bases and 1 base, with 10 bases remaining between them. The germline V gene has CDR1 MGHRA and CDR2 YSYEKL. The CDR3 region is CASSRAGITNEKLFF. The CDR3 nucleotides are TGCGCCAGCAGCCGGGCGGGAATAACTAATGAAAAACTGTTTTTT.

The chain joins TRBV6-6 to TRBJ2-1; a possible D gene is TRBD2 (6 bases). The V gene's germline CDR1 is MNHNY and CDR2 SVGAGI (reference sequence). CDR3 size: 13 residues. V was clipped by 6 bases and J by 6 bases, with 12 bases between them. The CDR3 spells CASSLTSSNEQFF. The CDR3 DNA reads TGTGCCAGCAGCCTGACTAGTAGCAATGAGCAGTTCTTC.

The chain employs TRBV11-2 and TRBJ1-2; TRBD1 aligns across 7 bases. V shed 5 bases, J shed 4 bases, and the junction held 13 bases outside the gene matches. CDR3 size: 16 residues. Germline-derived CDR1 and CDR2 are SGHAT and FQNNGV. The CDR3: CASSPLRGPPGYGYTF. Here the CDR3 DNA reads TGTGCCAGCAGCCCGCTTAGGGGGCCGCCGGGCTATGGCTACACCTTC.

The CDR3 DNA is TGTGCCAGCAGCTCGACAGGGGGCCTAGGGGGCACTGAAGCTTTCTTT. This translates into CASSSTGGLGGTEAFF. The rearrangement joins TRBV7-2 to TRBJ1-1; 10 bases map to TRBD1. After removal of 4 bases from V and 4 bases from J, the junction contained 9 bases not matched to a gene. The CDR3 length is 16 residues. Germline CDR1 SGHTA, CDR2 FQGNSA.

This clonotype turned up a few times. This sequence joins TRBV9 and TRBJ2-2; no clear D gene. CDR1 SGDLS and CDR2 YYNGEE come from the germline V gene. There are 16 residues in the CDR3. Between the trimmed V and J ends, which lost 0 bases and 3 bases, there was a span of 12 bases. The CDR3 DNA sequence: TGTGCCAGCAGCGTAGTCGGAACCCCGGACACCGGGGAGCTGTTTTTT. Translation gives CASSVVGTPDTGELFF.

The genes are TRBV5-1 and TRBJ2-1; tentative D call: TRBD2 (5 bases). CDR1 is SGHRS, CDR2 YFSETQ, per germline. V gave up 2 bases and J gave up 0 bases, with 9 bases separating them. The CDR3 consists of 15 residues. The CDR3 loop is CASSFSASSYNEQFF. DNA for the CDR3: TGCGCCAGCAGCTTTAGCGCAAGCTCCTACAATGAGCAGTTCTTC.

This clonotype was seen a handful of times. V is TRBV20-1 and J is TRBJ2-7; TRBD2 is a possible D gene (6 bases). V was pared by 1 base and J by 3 bases, with 7 bases between. CDR1 is DFQATT, CDR2 SNEGSKA, per germline (reference sequence). This CDR3 region has 12 residues. The CDR3 sequence: CSARGGLYEQYF. CDR3 bases: TGCAGTGCTAGAGGGGGACTCTACGAGCAGTACTTC.

This clonotype was seen a few times. This chain links TRBV2 with TRBJ1-1; D call uncertain. The CDR3 is 15 amino acids. Trimming took 1 base from V and 0 from J, leaving 9 bases between them. Germline assignment: CDR1 SNHLY and CDR2 FYNNEI. CDR3 in amino acids: CASSEGEGVNTEAFF. In DNA, the CDR3 is TGTGCCAGCAGTGAAGGGGAGGGCGTGAACACTGAAGCTTTCTTT.

In its sample, this clonotype was seen a few times. This chain uses TRBV6-1 with TRBJ2-7; 9 bases are shared with TRBD1. V lost 7 bases and J lost 3; bases outside the gene matches: 10. The germline V gene encodes CDR1 MNHNS and CDR2 SASEGT. The CDR3 is 15 residues long. The CDR3 region has the DNA TGTGCCAGCACCCCCTCTGGGACAGGGATCTACGAGCAGTACTTC. Residues: CASTPSGTGIYEQYF.

This clonotype was observed a few times. This chain links TRBV29-1 with TRBJ2-2; possible D gene TRBD1, 5 bases. This CDR3 has 12 amino acids. Trimming took 7 bases from V and 4 from J, leaving 10 bases between them. The germline V gene encodes CDR1 SQVTM and CDR2 ANQGSEA. The CDR3 DNA reads as TGCAGCGGCCGACAGAGCACCGGGGAGCTGTTTTTT. Amino acid sequence: CSGRQSTGELFF.

The genes are TRBV27 and TRBJ2-2, with 11 bases aligning to TRBD2. The CDR3 contains 18 residues. Germline V gene data show CDR1 as MNHEY and CDR2 as SMNVEV (reference sequence). V gave up 8 bases and J gave up 5 bases; unmatched junction bases: 16. Here the CDR3 reads CASGWVSGGAGGTGELFF. The CDR3 region has the DNA TGTGCCAGCGGGTGGGTTAGCGGGGGGGCCGGTGGAACCGGGGAGCTGTTTTTT.

This clonotype was seen more than once but under ten times. This sequence joins TRBV9 and TRBJ2-1, with TRBD2 matching 8 bases. Losses at the gene ends were 4 bases for V and 8 bases for J; bases not matched to a gene: 5. Germline-derived CDR1 and CDR2 are SGDLS and YYNGEE. This CDR3 is built from 13 residues. CDR3 bases: TGTGCCAGCAGCAAGACTAGCGCCCATGAGCAGTTCTTC. Its translation is CASSKTSAHEQFF.